This record covers a single T cell receptor beta chain. CDR1 SGHDT and CDR2 YYEEEE come from the germline V gene. The CDR3 runs to 14 residues. V was trimmed by 1 base and J by 8 bases, leaving 13 bases between them. The source of the sample is a study of T cells in Graves' hyperthyroidism and ophthalmopathy. Amplified TCR beta CDR3 regions derived from RNA transcripts. The HTBI primer set was used in a first-round RT-PCR of the TCR CDR3. TCRdb re-derived calls from the multiplex PCR reads in MiXCR, one entry per CDR3 protein. The sample contains about 590,000 distinct CDR3 sequences, more than 15% of which appear only once.

The receptor was isolated from a woman aged 30 to 39 with Graves' hyperthyroidism. Material for sequencing was blood. The chain links TRBV5-6 to TRBJ2-1; D is possibly TRBD2 (6 bases). CDR3: CASSLRGSGDEQFF. Here the CDR3 DNA reads TGTGCCAGCAGCTTGCGGGGTTCGGGGGATGAGCAGTTCTTC.